The 14 T cell receptor beta chains below all came from one sample that was sequenced in a study of blood T cells in healthy people across ages. Then a second PCR, running roughly 7 to 11 cycles, was carried out with a sample-barcoded 5' primer and a J-beta primer mix. TCRdb called the 5' RACE reads again in MiXCR, with one record for every CDR3 protein. Of around 750,000 distinct CDR3 sequences listed, 50% to 65% are singletons. The source material was blood. All receptors come from a man at least 80 years old in good health.

The chain employs TRBV7-8 and TRBJ2-7, with D perhaps TRBD1 (5 bases). The DNA matches TRBJ2-4 better at its end, which makes the J call doubtful. Per the germline V gene, CDR1 is SGHVS and CDR2 is FQNEAQ. The CDR3 contains 16 residues. The CDR3 DNA follows: TGTGCCAGCAGCTCATATCGCGCAGGGTCGGGAAACATTCAGTACTTC. Translation: CASSSYRAGSGNIQYF.

This clonotype was seen only a few times. One junction end disagrees with the germline gene, perhaps due to a read error. The rearrangement links TRBV7-2 to TRBJ2-7, with TRBD2 matching over 10 bases. This CDR3 is 14 amino acids long. Germline lookup yields CDR1 SGHTA and CDR2 FQGNSA. The CDR3 DNA reads as TGTGCCAGCAGCCTAGCGGGAGTCCCCTACGAGCAGTACTTC. Its protein product is CASSLAGVPYEQYF.

This sequence joins TRBV20-1 and TRBJ2-1; D is possibly TRBD1 or TRBD2 (6 bases each). This CDR3 region has 16 residues. CDR1 and CDR2 from the germline V gene are DFQATT and SNEGSKA (reference sequence). V shed 0 bases and J shed 0 bases, with 12 bases lying between them. The CDR3 bases are TGCAGTGCTAGAGATCCAGGAGGGGGCTCCTACAATGAGCAGTTCTTC. Translated, it gives CSARDPGGGSYNEQFF.

The J gene is TRBJ2-1, the V gene TRBV2; a weak D match, TRBD1 (5 bases). The CDR3 is made up of 16 amino acids. The germline V gene encodes CDR1 SNHLY and CDR2 FYNNEI. With 4 bases removed from V and 0 bases from J, the gap between germline ends came to 13 bases. CDR3 sequence: CASSVQGDSSYNEQFF. CDR3 in DNA: TGTGCCAGCAGTGTTCAGGGCGACAGCTCCTACAATGAGCAGTTCTTC.

The V call is TRBV28, the J call TRBJ2-1; D could derive from TRBD1 or TRBD2 (5 bases each). V was shortened by 5 bases and J by 3 bases, with 11 bases between the two germline ends. The CDR3 extends over 14 amino acids. Germline V gene sequence: CDR1 MDHEN, CDR2 SYDVKM. The CDR3 DNA reads TGTGCCAGCAGTGGGGGACCTGACTACAATGAGCAGTTCTTC. Translation gives CASSGGPDYNEQFF.

The chain couples TRBV7-2 to TRBJ2-1, with 7 nucleotides matching TRBD2. This CDR3 is built from 15 residues. The junction had 5 bases not matched to a gene; V was cut back by 4 bases and J by 2 bases. The V gene's germline CDR1 is SGHTA and CDR2 FQGNSA. The CDR3, as DNA: TGTGCCAGCAGCTCCCAGCGGGACCCCTACAATGAGCAGTTCTTC. This translates into CASSSQRDPYNEQFF.

This clonotype was detected a few times. The chain is built from TRBV6-4 and TRBJ2-1; TRBD2 agrees at 7 bases. This CDR3 has 16 residues. Looked up from germline, CDR1 is MRHNA and CDR2 is SNTAGT. V lost 8 bases, J lost 3 bases, and 13 bases stayed unmatched. The CDR3 nucleotides read TGTGCCAGCGGCAGAGGTGCGGGAGAAATCTACAATGAGCAGTTCTTC. Translating it yields CASGRGAGEIYNEQFF.

The table lists this clonotype with a few counts. The chain employs TRBV3-1 and TRBJ1-2, with D maybe TRBD1 (5 bases). CDR3 size: 13 residues. Trimming removed 4 bases at V and 4 bases at J, with 10 bases between. The germline V gene has CDR1 LGHDT and CDR2 YNNKEL (reference sequence). CDR3 coding DNA: TGTGCCAGCAGCCTCGTGGGGGGCTATGGCTACACCTTC. Translated, it gives CASSLVGGYGYTF.

V is TRBV3-1 and J is TRBJ1-1; D perhaps matches TRBD1 (5 bases). The CDR3 has 15 amino acids. The V and J ends lost 1 base and 0 bases respectively, with 9 bases between them. CDR1 is LGHDT and CDR2 is YNNKEL in the germline V gene (reference sequence). CDR3 sequence: CASSQVPGLNTEAFF. CDR3 in DNA: TGTGCCAGCAGCCAAGTACCAGGGCTGAACACTGAAGCTTTCTTT.

Details on this clonotype: It may be a read error: a sequence one base away is much more abundant. J is TRBJ2-5 and V is TRBV2, with 7 bases that match TRBD1. Germline V gene sequence: CDR1 SNHLY, CDR2 FYNNEI. V was clipped by 2 bases and J by 11 bases; unmatched bases: 20. The CDR3 sequence is 17 residues long. Here the CDR3 DNA reads TGTGCCAGCAGTGAAAGCTGGGGGACAGTAAATACCTACAAGCAGTACTTC. It yields the protein CASSESWGTVNTYKQYF.

V and J are TRBV20-1 and TRBJ2-5; the match to TRBD1 covers 9 bases. With 0 bases clipped from V and 5 bases from J, the junction kept 7 bases outside the gene matches. This CDR3 spans 15 amino acids. Germline CDR1 and CDR2: DFQATT and SNEGSKA (reference sequence). The CDR3 loop reads CSARETGTGRETQYF. CDR3 sequence (DNA): TGCAGTGCTAGAGAAACCGGGACAGGGCGGGAGACCCAGTACTTC.

V usage is TRBV24-1 and J usage is TRBJ2-3; tentatively, D is TRBD1 (5 bases). This CDR3 spans 16 amino acids. The V gene's germline CDR1 is KGHDR and CDR2 SFDVKD. Trimming cost V 1 base and J 2 bases, with 12 bases left between them. Here the CDR3 reads CATSDFAGSNTDTQYF. CDR3 nucleotide sequence: TGTGCCACCAGTGATTTTGCAGGGTCCAACACAGATACGCAGTATTTT.

The V gene is TRBV10-3, the J gene TRBJ1-5, with 7 bases identical to TRBD1. This CDR3 spans 14 amino acids. The trim removed 6 bases at V and 7 bases at J, leaving 9 bases unmatched. Germline V gene data show CDR1 as ENHRY and CDR2 as SYGVKD. CDR3 sequence: CAIRPTGQGQPQHF. The CDR3 DNA reads as TGTGCCATCAGGCCGACAGGGCAAGGGCAGCCCCAGCATTTT.

The chain joins TRBV5-1 to TRBJ2-1, with 8 bases aligning to TRBD2. Germline assignment: CDR1 SGHRS and CDR2 YFSETQ. The CDR3 sequence is 14 residues long. Germline trimming cut 4 bases from V and 6 bases from J; bases unmatched to any gene: 6. This CDR3 reads CASSPAGVPNEQFF. The CDR3 coding sequence is TGCGCCAGCAGCCCAGCGGGAGTCCCCAATGAGCAGTTCTTC.